The rows below give T cell receptor beta chains drawn from one sample of a study of T cell responses to AZD1222 COVID-19 vaccine. Here immunoSEQ multiplex PCR was the method, and the copy in TCRdb shows in-frame clones only, minus some. Here the sample spans fewer than 150,000 clones, roughly 88% being singletons. Source: peripheral blood, taken 28 days after the second AZD1222 dose. The receptors stem from an adult who received the AZD1222 COVID-19 vaccine. Each CDR3 is given with its conserved first and last residue. A D gene is named only where the DNA matches it firmly. Clone size, where shown, is once, few, many, or a class for clones that have expanded.

V gene,clone size,D gene,J gene,CDR3 protein,CDR3 DNA
TRBV7-2,few,-,TRBJ1-1,CASSPPSQTEAFF,TGTGCCAGCAGCCCCCCGAGTCAAACTGAAGCTTTCTTT
TRBV7-2,-,TRBD1,TRBJ1-6,CASSGDRGFSYNSPLHF,TGTGCCAGCAGCGGAGACAGGGGCTTCTCCTATAATTCACCCCTCCACTTT
TRBV6-6,-,TRBD1,TRBJ1-2,CASSYGEGGAGYTF,TGTGCCAGCAGTTACGGGGAAGGGGGCGCTGGCTACACCTTC
TRBV30,-,-,TRBJ1-3,CAWSRGPSGNTIYF,TGTGCCTGGAGTAGAGGGCCCTCTGGAAACACCATATATTTT
TRBV30,-,-,TRBJ2-3,CAWSVRSDTQYF,TGTGCCTGGAGTGTGAGGTCAGATACGCAGTATTTT
TRBV5-1,-,-,TRBJ1-1,CASSLQRNTEAFF,TGCGCCAGCAGCTTGCAGAGGAACACTGAAGCTTTCTTT
TRBV25-1,-,-,TRBJ1-1,CASRADSFPNTEAFF,TGTGCCAGCAGGGCTGACAGTTTCCCTAACACTGAAGCTTTCTTT
TRBV5-1,few,-,TRBJ1-1,CASSFVAGVTEAFF,TGCGCCAGCAGCTTTGTCGCAGGGGTCACTGAAGCTTTCTTT
TRBV29-1,-,TRBD2,TRBJ2-1,CSVLAGGAYNEQFF,TGCAGCGTCCTAGCGGGTGGGGCTTACAATGAGCAGTTCTTC
TRBV14,-,TRBD1,TRBJ1-1,CASSRQGRNTEAFF,TGTGCCAGCAGCCGACAGGGGCGGAACACTGAAGCTTTCTTT
TRBV6-5,-,-,TRBJ1-2,CASSYDVSHGYTF,TGTGCCAGCAGTTACGATGTTTCCCATGGCTACACCTTC
TRBV6-5,-,TRBD1,TRBJ2-7,CASSYRQGPYEQYF,TGTGCCAGCAGTTACCGACAGGGCCCCTACGAGCAGTACTTC
TRBV2,-,-,TRBJ1-1,CASSSSLNTEAFF,TGTGCCAGCAGTAGCAGCCTGAACACTGAAGCTTTCTTT
TRBV6-5,-,TRBD1,TRBJ1-1,CASTSTGKNTEAFF,TGTGCCAGCACCTCGACAGGGAAGAACACTGAAGCTTTCTTT
TRBV25-1,-,-,TRBJ1-1,CASSSQGTEAFF,TGTGCCAGCAGTAGCCAGGGGACTGAAGCTTTCTTT
TRBV4-1,-,-,TRBJ1-1,CASSHRGGTEAFF,TGCGCCAGCAGCCACCGAGGGGGGACTGAAGCTTTCTTT
TRBV10-3,-,-,TRBJ1-5,CAISAGGSNQPQHF,TGTGCCATCAGTGCGGGGGGAAGCAATCAGCCCCAGCATTTT
TRBV11-3,-,-,TRBJ2-5,CASSFQGFQETQYF,TGTGCCAGCAGCTTTCAGGGGTTCCAAGAGACCCAGTACTTC
TRBV6-2/TRBV6-3,-,TRBD2,TRBJ2-7,CASSYQRESDEQYF,TGTGCCAGCAGTTACCAGCGGGAGTCCGACGAGCAGTACTTC
TRBV6-5,few,-,TRBJ1-4,CATGRDKPIEKLFF,TGTGCCACCGGCCGGGACAAGCCGATTGAAAAACTGTTTTTT
TRBV28,-,TRBD1,TRBJ2-7,CASSFTGTGYYEQYF,TGTGCCAGCAGTTTCACCGGGACAGGGTACTACGAGCAGTACTTC
TRBV5-8,-,TRBD2,TRBJ2-1,CASSLARLAVLYNEQFF,TGTGCCAGCAGCTTGGCGAGACTAGCGGTTCTCTACAATGAGCAGTTCTTC
TRBV6-2/TRBV6-3,-,-,TRBJ1-2,CASSYAETYGYTF,TGTGCCAGCAGTTACGCGGAAACCTATGGCTACACCTTC
TRBV6-5,-,-,TRBJ2-7,CASAEGRGPYEQYF,TGTGCCAGCGCAGAAGGGCGGGGGCCCTACGAGCAGTACTTC
TRBV11-3,-,-,TRBJ2-3,CASSFRAFGTDTQYF,TGTGCCAGCAGCTTCCGGGCCTTCGGCACAGATACGCAGTATTTT
TRBV10-3,-,TRBD1,TRBJ1-2,CAISQIPGQGDDYGYTF,TGTGCCATCAGTCAAATCCCGGGACAGGGGGACGACTATGGCTACACCTTC
TRBV11-1,-,-,TRBJ2-3,CASSLAHREDTQYF,TGTGCCAGCAGCTTAGCACATCGTGAGGATACGCAGTATTTT
TRBV19,-,-,TRBJ2-5,CASSIGGPKGETQYF,TGTGCCAGTAGTATAGGCGGACCGAAGGGGGAGACCCAGTACTTC
TRBV2,-,-,TRBJ1-6,CASSESGFNNSPLHF,TGTGCCAGCAGTGAATCGGGGTTTAATAATTCACCCCTCCACTTT
TRBV12-3/TRBV12-4,-,-,TRBJ2-3,CASRGTNTQYF,TGTGCCAGCAGAGGGACAAATACGCAGTATTTT
TRBV28,few,-,TRBJ1-4,CASRSPGDSEKLFF,TGTGCCAGCAGATCCCCGGGGGATAGTGAAAAACTGTTTTTT
TRBV24-1,-,TRBD2,TRBJ2-1,CATSDRGLAEPYNEQFF,TGTGCCACCAGTGACCGGGGACTAGCGGAGCCCTACAATGAGCAGTTCTTC
TRBV11-3,-,-,TRBJ1-6,CASSRENNSPLHF,TGTGCCAGCAGCAGGGAGAATAATTCACCCCTCCACTTT
TRBV28,-,-,TRBJ1-1,CASGPERVNTEAFF,TGTGCCAGCGGCCCCGAAAGGGTGAACACTGAAGCTTTCTTT
TRBV5-1,-,-,TRBJ2-5,CASSLAGGQETQYF,TGCGCCAGCAGCTTGGCCGGCGGGCAAGAGACCCAGTACTTC
TRBV19,-,-,TRBJ1-2,CASSINSYGYTF,TGTGCCAGTAGTATTAACAGCTATGGCTACACCTTC
TRBV4-3,-,-,TRBJ2-2,CASSQEHVNTGELFF,TGCGCCAGCAGCCAAGAACACGTGAACACCGGGGAGCTGTTTTTT
TRBV5-1,-,TRBD1,TRBJ1-1,CASSLWGQSNTEAFF,TGCGCCAGCAGCTTATGGGGACAGAGTAATACTGAAGCTTTCTTT
TRBV18,-,TRBD2,TRBJ2-1,CASSPRLAGNPSYNEQFF,TGTGCCAGCTCACCGAGGCTAGCGGGGAACCCTTCCTACAATGAGCAGTTCTTC
TRBV6-4,-,-,TRBJ1-2,CASRSSGAGGYTF,TGTGCCAGCAGATCATCAGGGGCTGGTGGCTACACCTTC
TRBV2,-,-,TRBJ2-3,CASSDLQGTDTQYF,TGTGCCAGCAGCGACCTACAGGGCACAGATACGCAGTATTTT
TRBV3-1/TRBV3-2,-,-,TRBJ2-7,CASSQGGNTYEQYF,TGTGCCAGCAGCCAAGGGGGCAACACCTACGAGCAGTACTTC
TRBV7-9,-,-,TRBJ2-1,CASSSRIYNEQFF,TGTGCCAGCAGCTCGCGGATATACAATGAGCAGTTCTTC
TRBV19,-,-,TRBJ1-5,CASSGGRSNQPQHF,TGTGCCAGTAGTGGGGGACGGAGCAATCAGCCCCAGCATTTT
TRBV6-5,-,-,TRBJ1-5,CASNLAENQPQHF,TGTGCCAGCAACCTGGCGGAAAATCAGCCCCAGCATTTT
TRBV3-1/TRBV3-2,-,-,TRBJ1-6,CASSATDYNSPLHF,TGTGCCAGCAGCGCGACAGACTATAATTCACCCCTCCACTTT